These 17 T cell receptor beta chains were sequenced from one sample in a study of blood T cells in healthy people across ages. Then a second PCR, running about 6 to 11 cycles, was carried out with a sample-barcoded 5' primer and a J-beta primer mix. TCRdb independently ran MiXCR on the 5' RACE reads; one entry per CDR3 protein. This repertoire shows about 1.5 million distinct CDR3 sequences, less than 45% found once; its top ten account for under 5%. Sequencing was done on a sample of blood. Receptor source: a woman aged 18-29 years in good health.

This rearrangement joins TRBV20-1 to TRBJ2-7; the D is unclear. The CDR3 contains 10 residues. Germline lookup yields CDR1 DFQATT and CDR2 SNEGSKA (reference sequence). Trimming took off 7 bases at V and 3 bases at J, with 7 bases between the two ends. CDR3 protein: CSVSHYEQYF. DNA for the CDR3: TGCAGTGTCTCCCACTACGAGCAGTACTTC.

The rearrangement uses TRBV29-1 and TRBJ2-7, with 12 bases matching TRBD2. Germline V lookup: CDR1 SQVTM, CDR2 ANQGSEA. This CDR3 contains 16 residues. Unmatched junction bases numbered 7, after V lost 4 bases and J lost 0 bases. The CDR3 DNA reads TGCAGCGTTGGTGGAGGACTAGCGGGGCCCTCCTACGAGCAGTACTTC. This sequence encodes CSVGGGLAGPSYEQYF.

With regard to this clonotype: Compared with germline, one end of the junction differs, possibly owing to a read error. The gene calls are TRBV29-1 and TRBJ2-3, with TRBD2 matching over 9 bases. This CDR3 is built from 15 residues. CDR1 is SQVTM, CDR2 ANQGSEA, per germline. CDR3 residues: CGVARLAESTDTQYF. CDR3 DNA sequence: TGCGGCGTGGCCAGACTAGCGGAGAGCACAGATACGCAGTATTTT.

The chain combines TRBV6-6 with TRBJ2-1; weak D call: TRBD1 (6 bases). V shed 0 bases and J shed 15 bases, with 15 bases lying between them. The CDR3 is made up of 13 amino acids. CDR1 MNHNY and CDR2 SVGAGI come from the germline V gene (reference sequence). The CDR3 DNA reads TGTGCCAGCAGTTACTCGACAGGAGCAATCCCGTTCTTC. This encodes CASSYSTGAIPFF.

This sequence joins TRBV5-1 and TRBJ2-7, with D perhaps given as TRBD1 or TRBD2 (5 bases each). Germline values: CDR1 SGHRS, CDR2 YFSETQ. This CDR3 has 13 residues. V gave up 4 bases and J gave up 0 bases, with 8 bases separating them. CDR3 sequence: CASSRDVSYEQYF. CDR3 DNA: TGCGCCAGCAGCCGGGACGTCTCCTACGAGCAGTACTTC.

The CDR3 sequence: CASSQDRREGNTDTQYF. DNA of the CDR3: TGTGCCAGCAGCCAAGATCGACGGGAGGGGAACACAGATACGCAGTATTTT. The chain joins TRBV4-2 to TRBJ2-3; 8 bases match TRBD2. The V gene end was trimmed by 0 bases and the J gene end by 2 bases; junction bases not matched to a gene: 7. Germline assignment: CDR1 LGHNA and CDR2 YNFKEQ. This CDR3 is built from 17 residues.

The rearrangement joins TRBV4-2 to TRBJ2-1, with D possibly being TRBD1 (6 bases). CDR1 and CDR2 (germline): LGHNA, YNFKEQ. The CDR3 spans 14 residues. V was clipped by 0 bases and J by 9 bases, with 12 bases between them. The CDR3 DNA reads TGTGCCAGCAGCCAAGATCGTGGGGGCGGTGAGCAGTTCTTC. This encodes CASSQDRGGGEQFF.

The chain uses TRBV15 and TRBJ2-3; D remains unclear. V was shortened by 1 base and J by 0 bases, with 17 bases between the two germline ends. The CDR3 covers 18 residues. Germline CDR1 and CDR2: LNHNV and YYDKDF (reference sequence). DNA for the CDR3: TGTGCCACCAGCAGAGCGTTCGTACTCCCCAAAAGCACAGATACGCAGTATTTT. Translation: CATSRAFVLPKSTDTQYF. Together with reference TRBV15 and TRBJ2-3, the CDR3 gives the full variable domain: DAMVIQNPRYQVTQFGKPVTLSCSQTLNHNVMYWYQQKSSQAPKLLFHYYDKDFNNEADTPDNFQSRRPNTSFCFLDIRSPGLGDTAMYLCATSRAFVLPKSTDTQYFGPGTRLTVL.

This chain joins TRBV29-1 and TRBJ2-7; D is perhaps TRBD2 (7 bases). Deletions cut 3 bases from V and 7 bases from J, with 22 bases between. Germline lookup yields CDR1 SQVTM and CDR2 ANQGSEA. This CDR3 is built from 15 residues. CDR3 residues: CSVEWGGGPRDEQYF. DNA of the CDR3: TGCAGCGTTGAGTGGGGCGGGGGCCCCAGGGATGAGCAGTACTTC.

This clonotype was detected only a few times. The V gene is TRBV4-3, the J gene TRBJ2-1, with TRBD2 matching over 9 bases. Losses at the gene ends were 2 bases for V and 7 bases for J; bases not matched to a gene: 0. Germline loops: CDR1 LGHNA, CDR2 YSLEER. The CDR3 is made up of 13 amino acids. In DNA, the CDR3 is TGCGCCAGCAGCCAAACTAGCGGGAATGAGCAGTTCTTC. Translated, it gives CASSQTSGNEQFF.

This clonotype was seen at least ten times. The gene calls are TRBV11-1 and TRBJ2-7; 9 bases fit TRBD1. Trimming took 5 bases from V and 3 from J; bases not matched to a gene: 5. There are 14 residues in the CDR3. CDR1 and CDR2 from the germline V gene are SGHAT and FQDESV (reference sequence). The CDR3, as DNA: TGTGCCAGCAGCCGACGACAGGGGGTCTACGAGCAGTACTTC. Amino acid sequence: CASSRRQGVYEQYF.

This clonotype appeared a few times. The chain recombines TRBV7-8 with TRBJ2-3; D uncertain. The CDR3 covers 13 residues. From germline, CDR1 is SGHVS and CDR2 FQNEAQ. V was trimmed by 5 bases and J by 5 bases, leaving 11 bases between them. The CDR3 nucleotides are TGTGCCAGCAGCGTAGAGATAGGAGATACGCAGTATTTT. Translating gives CASSVEIGDTQYF.

The CDR3 reads CSTSEQTSYGYTF. In DNA, the CDR3 is TGCAGTACCTCGGAACAAACCAGCTATGGCTACACCTTC. The chain carries TRBV29-1 and TRBJ1-2; D unresolved. CDR1 and CDR2 (germline): SQVTM, ANQGSEA. The CDR3 contains 13 residues.

The V gene is TRBV20-1, the J gene TRBJ1-6; the D is unclear. This CDR3 is built from 13 residues. Trimming pared 1 base from V and 6 bases from J, leaving 7 bases between. Germline CDR1 is DFQATT and CDR2 is SNEGSKA (reference sequence). Here the CDR3 DNA reads TGCAGTGCTAGAGGGGCGCTTAATTCACCCCTCCACTTT. This encodes CSARGALNSPLHF.

The table lists this clonotype with a few counts. The CDR3 loop is CASTYRRGRNEKLFF. In DNA form, the CDR3 reads TGTGCCAGCACCTACCGACGGGGGAGGAATGAAAAACTGTTTTTT. The J gene is TRBJ1-4, the V gene TRBV6-5, with D perhaps matching TRBD1 (5 bases). The V gene's germline CDR1 is MNHEY and CDR2 SVGAGI. This CDR3 is 15 amino acids long. The V end was cut by 7 bases, the J end by 5 bases, with 17 bases between.

The chain carries TRBV6-1 and TRBJ1-4, with D hard to call. The germline gives CDR1 MNHNS, CDR2 SASEGT. Trimming stripped 2 bases from V and 1 base from J, with 8 bases between. The CDR3 has 15 residues. The CDR3 region is CASSEWVRTNEKLFF. CDR3 sequence (DNA): TGTGCCAGCAGTGAATGGGTGAGAACTAATGAAAAACTGTTTTTT.

This chain connects TRBV20-1 to TRBJ2-7; unclear D gene. V lost 2 bases and J 4 bases, leaving 6 bases between the germline ends. This CDR3 is 11 amino acids long. CDR1 DFQATT and CDR2 SNEGSKA come from the germline V gene (reference sequence). Here the CDR3 DNA reads TGCAGTGCTAGACAGGAATACGAGCAGTACTTC. It specifies CSARQEYEQYF.